This T cell receptor (beta chain) came from a study of T cells in localized non-small cell lung cancer. Points on this clone: Its specificity is unknown.

J lost 1 base, V lost 0 bases, and 1 base had no gene match. The CDR3 loop spans 15 amino acids. CDR1 and CDR2 (germline): SGHKS, YYEKEE (reference sequence). Repertoires were generated with immunoSEQ multiplex PCR, while TCRdb's copy carries only in-frame clones and drops some. The sample carries approximately 13,000 clones, approximately 89% recorded once. The study, taken as a whole, reports: The appearance of a median approximately 55 of the top 100 tumor clones was seen in adjacent lung. Density of T cells in blood, when higher, went with longer overall survival. Only one tumor region went through sequencing, so heterogeneity may still be there.

The source of this sequence is a man between 40 and 69 years old with stage III lung adenocarcinoma. The sequences come from peripheral blood mononuclear cells, collected before any cancer treatment. The chain has TRBV5-5 and TRBJ2-1; TRBD1 agrees at 7 bases. This CDR3 is CASSLGQGSYNEQFF. CDR3 DNA: TGTGCCAGCAGCTTGGGACAGGGATCCTACAATGAGCAGTTCTTC.